The 24 T cell receptor beta chains presented below share a single source sample, sequenced in a study of post-analysis software for immune sequencing data. Their antigens are not known. Study-wide points: Patients had higher frequencies than controls of about five TRBV segments, including TRBV5-6, TRBV5-1 and TRBV20-1.

Unique molecular identifiers were carried by the TCR beta cDNA libraries. TCRdb independently ran MiXCR on the PCR reads; one entry per CDR3 protein. The data show under 900,000 distinct CDR3 sequences, approximately 50% seen once. The specimen was blood. The source of these receptors is a girl aged 10 to 17 with multiple sclerosis.

Here the CDR3 reads CASRPAWSSYTDTQYF. The CDR3, as DNA: TGCGCCAGCAGGCCAGCGTGGAGCAGCTACACAGATACGCAGTATTTT. J is TRBJ2-3 and V is TRBV5-1, with no clear D. Trimming pared 5 bases from V and 2 bases from J, leaving 18 bases between. This CDR3 has 16 amino acids. The germline V gene encodes CDR1 SGHRS and CDR2 YFSETQ.

The CDR3 loop is CASSPGARAFQETQYF. The CDR3 nucleotides read TGTGCCAGCAGCCCCGGGGCCAGGGCTTTCCAAGAGACCCAGTACTTC. The V gene is TRBV21-1, the J gene TRBJ2-5; TRBD1 was called by the table and not checked on the DNA. TRBV21-1 counts as a pseudogene. The CDR3 loop spans 16 amino acids.

The CDR3 loop is CASSLLQGRAEGEQYF. The CDR3 region has the DNA TGTGCCAGCAGTTTATTACAGGGGCGGGCCGAGGGCGAGCAGTACTTC. The chain couples TRBV28 to TRBJ2-7, with 7 bases fitting TRBD1. CDR1 and CDR2 (germline): MDHEN, SYDVKM. V gave up 1 base and J gave up 6 bases; unmatched junction bases: 12. The CDR3 sequence is 16 residues long.

This CDR3 reads CAWSPGGLGGSPLHF. The CDR3 DNA reads TGTGCCTGGAGCCCCGGAGGTCTGGGGGGTTCACCCCTCCACTTT. The chain has TRBV30 and TRBJ1-6, with TRBD1 as a possible D gene (5 bases). V was cut by 3 bases and J by 9 bases, with 18 bases left in between. Germline V gene lookup returns CDR1 GTSNPN and CDR2 SVGIG (reference sequence). This CDR3 region has 15 residues. The whole variable domain, filled in from reference TRBV30 and TRBJ1-6, reads SQTIHQWPATLVQPVGSPLSLECTVEGTSNPNLYWYRQAAGRGLQLLFYSVGIGQISSEVPQNLSASRPQDRQFILSSKKLLLSDSGFYLCAWSPGGLGGSPLHFGNGTRLTVT.

The chain couples TRBV14 to TRBJ2-3, with no clear D. This CDR3 is 12 amino acids long. CDR1 and CDR2 from the germline V gene are SGHDN and FVKESK. Deletions cut 5 bases from V and 6 bases from J, with 9 bases between. CDR3 bases: TGTGCCAGCAGCACACGGATCGATACGCAGTATTTT. This codes for CASSTRIDTQYF. Looking up the rest from reference TRBV14 and TRBJ2-3 gives the full variable domain: EAGVTQFPSHSVIEKGQTVTLRCDPISGHDNLYWYRRVMGKEIKFLLHFVKESKQDESGMPNNRFLAERTGGTYSTLKVQPAELEDSGVYFCASSTRIDTQYFGPGTRLTVL.

DNA of the CDR3: TGTGCCAGCAGTGAAGTTTGGGGGTTTGAGTTCTTC. Amino acid sequence: CASSEVWGFEFF. The gene calls are TRBV2 and TRBJ2-1; possibly TRBD1 or TRBD2 for D (5 bases each). The V end lost 1 base, the J end lost 14 bases, and 12 bases lay between the germline ends. Germline values: CDR1 SNHLY, CDR2 FYNNEI. The CDR3 totals 12 residues.

Concerning this clonotype itself: At one end the junction does not follow the germline gene, possibly because of a read error. V usage is TRBV2 and J usage is TRBJ2-4, with 7 bases aligning to TRBD1. The better agreement between TRBJ2-7 and the DNA end casts doubt on the J call. Per the germline V gene, CDR1 is SNHLY and CDR2 is FYNNEI. CDR3 length: 14 amino acids. The CDR3 bases are TGTGCCGGCAGCACCGGGACAGCCGACTACGAGCAGTACTTC. Translating gives CAGSTGTADYEQYF.

This clonotype was recorded once. The CDR3 DNA reads as TGTGCCAGCAGCAACAAACTAGCGGGAGGGCCAAACGAGCAGTACTTC. It encodes CASSNKLAGGPNEQYF. The genes are TRBV21-1 and TRBJ2-7; the D call of TRBD2 is as the table states it, not checked on the DNA. TRBV21-1 is labeled a pseudogene. The CDR3 has 16 residues.

This chain links TRBV29-1 with TRBJ1-4, with D tentatively TRBD1 (5 bases). The CDR3 runs to 15 residues. V was trimmed by 3 bases and J by 8 bases, leaving 19 bases between them. In germline, CDR1 is SQVTM, CDR2 ANQGSEA. In nucleotides, the CDR3 is TGCAGCGTTGAGGATAGGAAAGGGGCGCGGGAAAAACTGTTTTTT. This encodes CSVEDRKGAREKLFF.

This clonotype has only a few counts. The chain recombines TRBV20-1 with TRBJ2-7; D is unclear. Germline assignment: CDR1 DFQATT and CDR2 SNEGSKA (reference sequence). Trimming pared 3 bases from V and 2 bases from J, leaving 11 bases between. This CDR3 is 13 amino acids long. The CDR3 DNA is TGCAGTGCTAGCCGCTCAGGAACCTACGAGCAGTACTTC. Residues: CSASRSGTYEQYF.

This chain links TRBV5-6 with TRBJ1-1; 8 positions agree with TRBD1. Germline V gives CDR1 SGHDT, CDR2 YYEEEE. The junction had 10 bases not matched to a gene; V was cut back by 4 bases and J by 5 bases. CDR3 length: 15 residues. Here the CDR3 reads CASSPKGRGLTEAFF. CDR3 DNA: TGTGCCAGCAGCCCTAAGGGCAGGGGGCTGACTGAAGCTTTCTTT.

The V gene is TRBV28, the J gene TRBJ1-2; 8 positions agree with TRBD1. Trimming removed 6 bases from V and 2 bases from J; junction bases left unmatched: 5. CDR3 size: 14 residues. The germline CDR1 and CDR2 sequences are MDHEN and SYDVKM. CDR3 nucleotides: TGTGCCAGCAGATCGACAGGGGAAAACTATGGCTACACCTTC. Translated: CASRSTGENYGYTF.

This clonotype was counted only a few times. The gene calls are TRBV4-1 and TRBJ2-7; D ambiguous. V was trimmed by 2 bases and J by 2 bases, leaving 7 bases between them. CDR1 MGHRA and CDR2 YSYEKL come from the germline V gene. CDR3 length: 13 amino acids. For the CDR3, the DNA is TGCGCCAGCAGCCAATATTCCCCCTACGAGCAGTACTTC. Translating it yields CASSQYSPYEQYF.

This clonotype was seen only a few times. The chain has TRBV29-1 and TRBJ2-7; 8 bases agree with TRBD2. The CDR3 covers 13 residues. Germline lookup yields CDR1 SQVTM and CDR2 ANQGSEA. V dropped 5 bases and J dropped 2; count of bases not matched to a gene: 5. The CDR3 is CSVSPGLAYEQYF. The CDR3, as DNA: TGCAGCGTTTCGCCGGGACTAGCCTACGAGCAGTACTTC.

The V gene is TRBV7-2, the J gene TRBJ2-1; 8 nucleotides line up with TRBD2. V lost 1 base to trimming and J lost 9 bases; unmatched junction nucleotides: 11. The CDR3 is 16 amino acids. Per germline, CDR1 SGHTA and CDR2 FQGNSA. CDR3 sequence: CASSLGVQRGGSEQFF. The DNA of the CDR3 is TGTGCCAGCAGCTTAGGGGTCCAACGGGGGGGGAGTGAGCAGTTCTTC.

This clonotype turned up a few times. The J gene is TRBJ2-7, the V gene TRBV21-1; the table names TRBD2, a call not compared with the DNA. TRBV21-1 is listed as a pseudogene. The CDR3 is made up of 17 amino acids. The CDR3 region is CASNQLAGAPMSYEQYF. In nucleotides, the CDR3 is TGTGCCAGCAACCAACTAGCGGGAGCCCCTATGTCCTACGAGCAGTACTTC.

The rearrangement uses TRBV5-1 and TRBJ1-4; D remains unclear. CDR1 is SGHRS and CDR2 is YFSETQ in the germline V gene. V gave up 1 base and J gave up 0 bases, with 13 bases separating them. This CDR3 has 17 residues. CDR3 loop: CASSLKTGPATNEKLFF. CDR3 nucleotides: TGCGCCAGCAGCTTGAAAACGGGTCCTGCAACTAATGAAAAACTGTTTTTT. The full variable domain, rest sourced from reference TRBV5-1 and TRBJ1-4, is KAGVTQTPRYLIKTRGQQVTLSCSPISGHRSVSWYQQTPGQGLQFLFEYFSETQRNKGNFPGRFSGRQFSNSRSEMNVSTLELGDSALYLCASSLKTGPATNEKLFFGSGTQLSVL.

The chain carries TRBV6-1 and TRBJ2-5; 11 nucleotides line up with TRBD2. Germline V gives CDR1 MNHNS, CDR2 SASEGT. CDR3 length equals 18 residues. Trimming at V came to 6 bases and at J to 4 bases, leaving 16 bases not matched to a gene. The CDR3 is CASSQTSGARTQPETQYF. CDR3 nucleotides: TGTGCCAGCAGCCAGACTAGCGGGGCTCGAACACAGCCAGAGACCCAGTACTTC.

This rearrangement joins TRBV15 to TRBJ2-7; 7 bases line up with TRBD1. CDR1 and CDR2 (germline): LNHNV, YYDKDF (reference sequence). V was clipped by 0 bases and J by 2 bases; unmatched bases: 4. The CDR3 sequence is 15 residues long. CDR3 residues: CATSREKGAPYEQYF. The CDR3 DNA reads TGTGCCACCAGCAGAGAGAAGGGGGCCCCCTACGAGCAGTACTTC.

The chain has TRBV7-9 and TRBJ2-5; a weak D match, TRBD1 (5 bases). The V and J ends lost 5 bases and 11 bases respectively, with 18 bases between them. Germline CDR1 is SEHNR and CDR2 is FQNEAQ (reference sequence). CDR3 length: 13 amino acids. The CDR3 protein is CASSPTGAGKQYF. The DNA for the CDR3 is TGTGCCAGCAGCCCGACTGGGGCAGGGAAGCAGTACTTC.

The V and J genes are TRBV29-1 and TRBJ2-1, with 10 bases matching TRBD2. Per germline, CDR1 SQVTM and CDR2 ANQGSEA. This CDR3 has 14 amino acids. J gave up 4 bases and V 5 bases, and 5 bases lay outside the gene matches. The CDR3 DNA follows: TGCAGCGTTTCGACTAGCGGGCCATACAATGAGCAGTTCTTC. This codes for CSVSTSGPYNEQFF.

The V and J genes are TRBV6-4 and TRBJ1-5, with 7 bases identical to TRBD1. The CDR3 extends over 13 amino acids. The germline V gene has CDR1 MRHNA and CDR2 SNTAGT. The trim removed 3 bases at V and 6 bases at J, leaving 2 bases unmatched. CDR3 DNA: TGTGCCAGCAGTGAGACAGGGAGTCAGCCCCAGCATTTT. Translation: CASSETGSQPQHF.

V gene TRBV20-1 combines with J gene TRBJ2-7; 7 bases agree with TRBD2. The V and J ends lost 3 bases and 6 bases, in that order; junction bases with no gene match: 11. The CDR3 loop spans 14 amino acids. Germline V gene lookup returns CDR1 DFQATT and CDR2 SNEGSKA (reference sequence). The CDR3 reads CSASGAGAVPEQYF. In DNA form, the CDR3 reads TGCAGTGCTAGCGGCGCGGGAGCGGTGCCCGAGCAGTACTTC.

This rearrangement joins TRBV7-8 to TRBJ2-7, with D possibly being TRBD2 (7 bases). The CDR3 runs 14 residues. Germline loops: CDR1 SGHVS, CDR2 FQNEAQ. V lost 5 bases and J 3 bases, leaving 14 bases between the germline ends. CDR3 loop: CASSQGGGHYEQYF. Here the CDR3 DNA reads TGTGCCAGCAGCCAGGGAGGGGGGCACTACGAGCAGTACTTC. Full variable domain (rest looked up from reference TRBV7-8 and TRBJ2-7): GAGVSQSPRYKVAKRGQDVALRCDPISGHVSLFWYQQALGQGPEFLTYFQNEAQLDKSGLPSDRFFAERPEGSVSTLKIQRTQQEDSAVYLCASSQGGGHYEQYFGPGTRLTVT.